Listed here are 27 T cell receptor beta chains from one sample, sequenced in a study of T cell changes during pregnancy in multiple sclerosis. Sequencing was performed with immunoSEQ multiplex PCR; in TCRdb, only in-frame clones are kept and a portion is missing. The sample yields over 40,000 clones, nearly 95% seen once. The sequences come from peripheral blood, collected in the third trimester of pregnancy. The source of these receptors is a female donor with multiple sclerosis, enrolled in a pregnancy study.

This clone was counted once. The chain couples TRBV5-1 to TRBJ2-3; 12 positions agree with TRBD2. The length of the CDR3 is 16 residues. Germline CDR1 reads SGHRS; CDR2 reads YFSETQ. Trimming removed 0 bases from V and 5 bases from J; junction bases left unmatched: 4. CDR3 bases: TGCGCCAGCAGCTTGGGGTCTAGCGGGAGGGGAGATACGCAGTATTTT. Encoded protein: CASSLGSSGRGDTQYF.

The rearrangement uses TRBV5-1 and TRBJ2-1; 9 nucleotides align to TRBD2. The V and J ends lost 0 bases and 4 bases, in that order; junction bases with no gene match: 2. From germline, CDR1 is SGHRS and CDR2 YFSETQ. CDR3 length equals 15 residues. The CDR3 bases are TGCGCCAGCAGCTTGGTTACTAGCGGGTACAATGAGCAGTTCTTC. Translation gives CASSLVTSGYNEQFF.

This rearrangement joins TRBV18 to TRBJ2-4; D is undetermined. Between the trimmed V and J ends, which lost 10 bases and 5 bases, there was a span of 15 bases. Looked up from germline, CDR1 is KGHSH and CDR2 is LQKENI. The CDR3 is 13 residues long. The CDR3 is CANSKTEQNIQYF. The CDR3 DNA reads as TGTGCCAATTCTAAGACTGAGCAAAACATTCAGTACTTC. The full variable domain, its missing parts supplied by reference TRBV18 and TRBJ2-4, is NAGVMQNPRHLVRRRGQEARLRCSPMKGHSHVYWYRQLPEEGLKFMVYLQKENIIDESGMPKERFSAEFPKEGPSILRIQQVVRGDSAAYFCANSKTEQNIQYFGAGTRLSVL.

The gene calls are TRBV19 and TRBJ2-1; TRBD2 matches 13 bases. The CDR3 sequence is 19 residues long. Trimming cost V 4 bases and J 1 base; bases outside gene matches: 10. The germline gives CDR1 LNHDA, CDR2 SQIVND (reference sequence). The CDR3 DNA is TGTGCCAGTAGTACCCATCGGACTAGCGGGAGCGGATCCTACAATGAGCAGTTCTTC. Translated, it gives CASSTHRTSGSGSYNEQFF.

This clone has only one observation. The chain couples TRBV19 to TRBJ2-2; TRBD2 agrees at 7 bases. Germline values: CDR1 LNHDA, CDR2 SQIVND (reference sequence). V dropped 2 bases and J dropped 1; count of bases not matched to a gene: 4. CDR3 length: 16 residues. CDR3: CASSINRGRNTGELFF. CDR3 in DNA: TGTGCCAGTAGTATAAATCGCGGGAGGAACACCGGGGAGCTGTTTTTT.

The genes are TRBV7-2 and TRBJ2-3; 12 bases match TRBD2. This CDR3 region has 17 residues. The ends lost 3 bases at V and 0 bases at J; junction bases unmatched: 4. Germline V gives CDR1 SGHTA, CDR2 FQGNSA. The CDR3 DNA sequence: TGTGCCAGCAGCTTGCGGACTAGCGGGATTAGCACAGATACGCAGTATTTT. Protein product: CASSLRTSGISTDTQYF.

The CDR3 DNA reads TGTGCCAGCAGCCTTAGTACAGATACGCAGTATTTT. Translated: CASSLSTDTQYF. The J gene is TRBJ2-3, the V gene TRBV7-6; D is ambiguous. Germline lookup yields CDR1 SGHVS and CDR2 FNYEAQ. There are 12 residues in the CDR3. V lost 5 bases to trimming and J lost 3 bases, with 6 bases between them.

The chain recombines TRBV7-9 with TRBJ2-7; tentatively, D is TRBD1 (6 bases). The CDR3 is 13 residues long. The V end lost 0 bases, the J end lost 7 bases, and 10 bases lay between the germline ends. CDR1 and CDR2 (germline): SEHNR, FQNEAQ (reference sequence). CDR3 amino acids: CASSLAGAAEQYF. The CDR3, as DNA: TGTGCCAGCAGCTTAGCGGGGGCTGCGGAGCAGTACTTC.

The chain uses TRBV11-2 and TRBJ2-2, with 11 bases lining up with TRBD2. The CDR3 extends over 18 amino acids. Germline V CDR1 and CDR2: SGHAT, FQNNGV. V dropped 1 base and J dropped 6; count of bases not matched to a gene: 10. CDR3 region: CASSLVLAGGGSPGELFF. The CDR3 bases are TGTGCCAGCAGCTTAGTTCTAGCGGGAGGAGGTTCCCCCGGGGAGCTGTTTTTT.

The chain recombines TRBV25-1 with TRBJ2-3; 7 bases align to TRBD1. This CDR3 region has 15 residues. CDR1 is MGHDK and CDR2 is SYGVNS in the germline V gene. V lost 2 bases to trimming and J lost 8 bases; unmatched junction nucleotides: 10. CDR3 bases: TGTGCCAGCAGTGAAAAAAATGGACAGGCGGGTACGCAGTATTTT. It specifies CASSEKNGQAGTQYF.

This chain joins TRBV7-9 and TRBJ2-1; D gene uncertain. Trimming shortened V by 1 base and J by 9 bases, and 13 bases separated the two germline ends. In germline, CDR1 is SEHNR, CDR2 FQNEAQ (reference sequence). The CDR3 has 14 residues. This CDR3 is CASSLGSRAGEQFF. In nucleotides, the CDR3 is TGTGCCAGCAGCTTAGGGAGCCGCGCCGGTGAGCAGTTCTTC.

V usage is TRBV10-3 and J usage is TRBJ1-1; D gene ambiguous. This CDR3 region has 16 residues. V shed 6 bases and J shed 7 bases, with 24 bases lying between them. The germline gives CDR1 ENHRY, CDR2 SYGVKD. The CDR3 spells CAISPSGSRGVGEAFF. In DNA, the CDR3 is TGTGCCATCAGCCCTTCCGGGTCCCGTGGTGTCGGTGAAGCTTTCTTT.

The chain links TRBV5-1 to TRBJ2-3; 7 bases fit TRBD1. The CDR3 has 14 amino acids. Germline V gives CDR1 SGHRS, CDR2 YFSETQ. Trimming took 2 bases from V and 6 from J; bases not matched to a gene: 6. Here the CDR3 reads CASSFGQVTDTQYF. In DNA form, the CDR3 reads TGCGCCAGCAGCTTCGGACAGGTAACTGATACGCAGTATTTT.

V usage is TRBV9 and J usage is TRBJ2-2; D is perhaps TRBD2 (6 bases). Germline CDR1 reads SGDLS; CDR2 reads YYNGEE. Trimming took 3 bases from V and 5 from J, leaving 14 bases between them. The CDR3 extends over 15 amino acids. The CDR3 protein is CASSASGTPTGELFF. The DNA for the CDR3 is TGTGCCAGCAGCGCTTCCGGGACTCCTACCGGGGAGCTGTTTTTT.

The genes are TRBV5-1 and TRBJ1-2, with a possible D match to TRBD1 (5 bases). V was shortened by 0 bases and J by 3 bases, with 15 bases between the two germline ends. This CDR3 region has 16 residues. The germline CDR1 and CDR2 sequences are SGHRS and YFSETQ. The CDR3 DNA is TGCGCCAGCAGCTTGGCCGGGGGAGAAAGTTACTATGGCTACACCTTC. Protein product: CASSLAGGESYYGYTF.

This chain links TRBV27 with TRBJ2-4, with D perhaps matching TRBD2 (6 bases). The CDR3 is 17 residues long. V dropped 6 bases and J dropped 2 bases, with 20 bases sitting between them. Germline lookup yields CDR1 MNHEY and CDR2 SMNVEV (reference sequence). This CDR3 reads CASRPPPQGGTKNIQYF. The CDR3 DNA follows: TGTGCCAGCAGACCCCCGCCCCAGGGCGGGACCAAAAACATTCAGTACTTC.

The V and J genes are TRBV5-4 and TRBJ2-7, with a possible D match to TRBD1 (5 bases). The length of the CDR3 is 17 residues. CDR1 is SGHNT and CDR2 is YYREEE in the germline V gene (reference sequence). Trimming took 4 bases from V and 1 from J, leaving 21 bases between them. The CDR3 here is CASSPQLGRLGSYEQYF. The CDR3 DNA reads TGTGCCAGCAGCCCCCAGTTGGGGCGACTGGGATCCTACGAGCAGTACTTC.

This clone was found once. V and J are TRBV9 and TRBJ1-1, with D tentatively TRBD1 (5 bases). V was trimmed by 0 bases and J by 0 bases, leaving 6 bases between them. The length of the CDR3 is 14 residues. Germline V CDR1 and CDR2: SGDLS, YYNGEE. CDR3 nucleotides: TGTGCCAGCAGCGTAGCAGGGATGAACACTGAAGCTTTCTTT. Its translation is CASSVAGMNTEAFF.

The chain joins TRBV7-9 to TRBJ2-5; 10 bases fit TRBD2. Germline trimming cut 2 bases from V and 2 bases from J; bases unmatched to any gene: 14. This CDR3 is built from 19 residues. From germline, CDR1 is SEHNR and CDR2 FQNEAQ (reference sequence). CDR3 in DNA: TGTGCCAGCAGCTTAAGGGGCGGGCTAGCGGGAGTTCAACAAGAGACCCAGTACTTC. Encoded protein: CASSLRGGLAGVQQETQYF.

This chain connects TRBV4-1 to TRBJ1-2, with a possible D match to TRBD1 (5 bases). Germline CDR1 is MGHRA and CDR2 is YSYEKL. V was trimmed by 3 bases and J by 0 bases, leaving 11 bases between them. The CDR3 sequence is 15 residues long. The CDR3 is CASSQESGTNYGYTF. The DNA of the CDR3 is TGCGCCAGCAGCCAGGAGTCAGGGACTAACTATGGCTACACCTTC.

The chain carries TRBV11-2 and TRBJ2-3; 12 bases map to TRBD2. Germline loops: CDR1 SGHAT, CDR2 FQNNGV. V trimming: 4 bases; J trimming: 10 bases; junction bases outside the gene matches: 12. This CDR3 contains 16 residues. Here the CDR3 DNA reads TGTGCCAGCAGCTCGACTAGCGGGAGTTCGATCGCAGCGCAGTATTTT. Amino acid sequence: CASSSTSGSSIAAQYF.

V and J are TRBV19 and TRBJ1-5, with D possibly TRBD1 on 5 matching bases. V dropped 5 bases and J dropped 5 bases, with 10 bases sitting between them. Germline values: CDR1 LNHDA, CDR2 SQIVND (reference sequence). The CDR3 is 13 residues long. The chain's CDR3 is CASSGQGYQPQHF. In DNA, the CDR3 is TGTGCCAGTAGTGGGCAGGGCTATCAGCCCCAGCATTTT. Full variable domain (rest looked up from reference TRBV19 and TRBJ1-5): DGGITQSPKYLFRKEGQNVTLSCEQNLNHDAMYWYRQDPGQGLRLIYYSQIVNDFQKGDIAEGYSVSREKKESFPLTVTSAQKNPTAFYLCASSGQGYQPQHFGDGTRLSIL.

This chain links TRBV5-6 with TRBJ2-7, with TRBD2 matching over 9 bases. V trimming: 2 bases; J trimming: 3 bases; junction bases outside the gene matches: 6. The CDR3 is made up of 15 amino acids. In germline, CDR1 is SGHDT, CDR2 YYEEEE. CDR3 DNA sequence: TGTGCCAGCAGCTTCTCCGGACTAGCGCACTACGAGCAGTACTTC. This translates into CASSFSGLAHYEQYF.

The rearrangement links TRBV10-3 to TRBJ1-5; D is ambiguous. CDR3 length equals 13 residues. The germline gives CDR1 ENHRY, CDR2 SYGVKD. V lost 4 bases, J lost 2 bases, and 6 bases lay in between. This CDR3 reads CAISGQGNQPQHF. CDR3 DNA: TGTGCCATCAGTGGGCAGGGCAATCAGCCCCAGCATTTT.

This clone was seen a single time. The V and J genes are TRBV6-5 and TRBJ2-5, with 8 bases aligning to TRBD1. With V trimmed by 2 bases and J by 2 bases, 4 bases remained unmatched. The germline V gene has CDR1 MNHEY and CDR2 SVGAGI. This CDR3 is 15 amino acids long. Here the CDR3 DNA reads TGTGCCAGCAGTTACGACAGGGGAAGGCAAGAGACCCAGTACTTC. It encodes CASSYDRGRQETQYF.

This clone was counted a few times. This chain uses TRBV27 with TRBJ1-4; D remains ambiguous. The V end lost 1 base, the J end lost 4 bases, and 7 bases lay between the germline ends. Germline CDR1 and CDR2: MNHEY and SMNVEV (reference sequence). The CDR3 is 14 amino acids. CDR3 DNA sequence: TGTGCCAGCAGTTTATTGGGGAGTAATGAAAAACTGTTTTTT. Translating it yields CASSLLGSNEKLFF.

The J gene is TRBJ2-7, the V gene TRBV28; 9 bases fit TRBD2. This CDR3 comprises 15 residues. J lost 0 bases, V lost 5 bases, and 5 bases had no gene match. Germline CDR1 is MDHEN and CDR2 is SYDVKM. The DNA for the CDR3 is TGTGCCAGCAGTCGGTCTAGCGGGACCTCCTACGAGCAGTACTTC. Encoded protein: CASSRSSGTSYEQYF.